What follows is one T cell receptor (beta chain) and its context. Its target is not known. CDR1 is LGHDT and CDR2 is YNNKEL in the germline V gene (reference sequence). The CDR3 has 14 amino acids. Deletions cut 4 bases from V and 3 bases from J, with 13 bases between. These data come from a study of T-cell memory formation after mild COVID-19. General observations from the study: Researchers could not confirm that second-wave clones peaking on day 37 targeted SARS-CoV-2. A balance of CD4 and CD8 characterized clones contracting day 15 to 85, whereas later expanders leaned CD4+.

Via MiXCR, TCRdb re-called the 5' RACE reads, giving one row per CDR3 protein. The data show fewer than 250,000 distinct CDR3 sequences, roughly 30% seen once. This clonotype was obtained from an adult woman who had mild COVID-19 (a few samples of this study predate the infection). Cell type and time point are not known. This chain links TRBV3-1 with TRBJ2-7; D gene unclear. What was sequenced was PBMCs or a T cell subset sorted from them (not recorded which). DNA of the CDR3: TGTGCCAGCAGCCCCCTCTCGGGTGGCTACGAGCAGTACTTC. Residues: CASSPLSGGYEQYF.